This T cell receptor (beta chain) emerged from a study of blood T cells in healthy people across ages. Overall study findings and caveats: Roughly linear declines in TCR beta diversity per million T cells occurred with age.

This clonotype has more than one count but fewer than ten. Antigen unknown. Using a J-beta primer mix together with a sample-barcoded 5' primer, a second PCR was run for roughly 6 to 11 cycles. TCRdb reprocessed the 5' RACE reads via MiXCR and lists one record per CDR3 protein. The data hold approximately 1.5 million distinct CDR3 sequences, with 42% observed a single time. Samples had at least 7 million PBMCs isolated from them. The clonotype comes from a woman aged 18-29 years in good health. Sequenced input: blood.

CDR3 sequence reads: CSVEEYGYTQYF. The CDR3, as DNA: TGCAGCGTTGAAGAGTACGGATATACGCAGTATTTT. The chain carries TRBV29-1 and TRBJ2-3, with unresolved D. Germline lookup yields CDR1 SQVTM and CDR2 ANQGSEA. Trimming stripped 0 bases from V and 7 bases from J, with 8 bases between. This CDR3 has 12 residues.